These T cell receptor beta chains were read from a single sample in a study of CD8 T cells in ankylosing spondylitis. TCRdb used MiXCR to reprocess the 5' RACE reads, holding one entry per CDR3 protein. Here the sample spans roughly 150,000 distinct CDR3 sequences, roughly 34% being singletons. Sequenced material: synovial fluid, either unsorted or a sorted T cell fraction (not recorded which). These TCRs come from a male donor with ankylosing spondylitis. The CDR3 runs from the conserved cysteine through the conserved F or W. D genes are given only for firm matches. The size field is filled for only some rows; it gives once, few, many or a size class.

>TRBD1|TRBV12-3/TRBV12-4|TRBJ1-1|NA
TGTGCCACCTACCGGACAGGGAACACTGAAGCTTTCTTT
CATYRTGNTEAFF
>TRBD1|TRBV29-1|TRBJ1-1|medium-sized
TGCAGCTCGGGACAGTCGAACACTGAAGCTTTCTTT
CSSGQSNTEAFF
>NA|TRBV25-1|TRBJ2-3|NA
TGTGCCAGCAGCCCCTCCGATAGGGGGTCCGGGGCAGATACGCAGTATTTT
CASSPSDRGSGADTQYF
>TRBD1|TRBV5-6|TRBJ2-5|NA
TGTGCCAGCAGCCAACGGACAGGGAATTACCAAGAGACCCAGTACTTC
CASSQRTGNYQETQYF
>NA|TRBV3-1|TRBJ2-4|NA
TGTCCCAGCAGCCAAGCTACAGGCCGGGGAAACATTCAGTACTTC
CPSSQATGRGNIQYF
>NA|TRBV5-6|TRBJ2-1|many
TGTGCCAGCAGCTTGGAGGGCGGGTCGAGATACAATGAGCAGTTCTTC
CASSLEGGSRYNEQFF
>NA|TRBV27|TRBJ1-5|few
TGTGCCAGCAGTACAGGGACGATGGGAGCCCAGCATTTT
CASSTGTMGAQHF
>TRBD1|TRBV5-1|TRBJ1-1|NA
TGCGCCAGCAGCTCGTCCGGGACAGGGATCACTGAAGCTTTCTTT
CASSSSGTGITEAFF
>NA|TRBV5-1|TRBJ2-1|many
TGCGCCAGCAGCTCCCGGGACCCCTCCTACAATGAGCAGTTCTTC
CASSSRDPSYNEQFF
>TRBD1|TRBV5-1|TRBJ2-1|few
TGCGCCAGCAGCTCTGGGACAGACTTAGGGCAGTTCTTC
CASSSGTDLGQFF
>NA|TRBV6-6|TRBJ2-7|once
TGTGCCAGCAGTCCCGCGTTCGAGCAGTACTTC
CASSPAFEQYF
>NA|TRBV6-1|TRBJ2-7|NA
TGTGCCAGCAGGGCCTACTACGAGCAGTACTTC
CASRAYYEQYF
>TRBD1|TRBV28|TRBJ1-2|many
TGTGCCAGCAGTTTGGGGACAGGGCGTTATGGCTACACCTTC
CASSLGTGRYGYTF
>NA|TRBV9|TRBJ2-1|few
TGTGCCAGCAGCGTAGTTCCAGTGAACAATGAGCAGTTCTTC
CASSVVPVNNEQFF
>TRBD1|TRBV5-1|TRBJ1-2|few
TGCGCCAGCAGCTTGGCCCACGGACAGGGCGACTATGGCTACACCTTC
CASSLAHGQGDYGYTF
>NA|TRBV29-1|TRBJ2-2|NA
TGCAGCGTTGGGGGGGAGATGGAGGACGAGAACACCGGGGAGCTGTTTTTT
CSVGGEMEDENTGELFF
>NA|TRBV12-3/TRBV12-4|TRBJ1-3|NA
TGTGCCAGCAGTTTTACTGGAAACACCATATATTTT
CASSFTGNTIYF
>NA|TRBV30|TRBJ1-2|NA
TGTGCCTGGAGTGCTCAGGAACTGTATGGCTACACCTTC
CAWSAQELYGYTF
>TRBD1|TRBV11-2|TRBJ2-1|once
TGTGCCAGCAGCTCGATTAGGGGACAGGGACCCAATGAGCAGTTCTTC
CASSSIRGQGPNEQFF
>NA|TRBV7-8|TRBJ2-7|many
TGTGCCAGCAGCTTAGACTCCCCCTACGAGCAGTACTTC
CASSLDSPYEQYF
>TRBD1|TRBV20-1|TRBJ1-5|NA
TGCAGTACTAAGGGCCCGACAGGGTGGCAGCCCCAGCATTTT
CSTKGPTGWQPQHF
>NA|TRBV20-1|TRBJ1-4|few
TGCAGTGCTAGAGATATTTCCACAGCTGAAAAACTGTTTTTT
CSARDISTAEKLFF
>NA|TRBV28|TRBJ1-1|few
TGTGCCAGCAGGGGCATTGGGGGAGGTACTGAAGCTTTCTTT
CASRGIGGGTEAFF
>NA|TRBV5-1|TRBJ1-3|NA
TGCGCCAGCAGCCCCTACTCTGGAAACACCATATATTTT
CASSPYSGNTIYF
>TRBD1|TRBV5-1|TRBJ2-5|few
TGCGCCAGCAGCACGGGACAGGGGGCTCAAGAGACCCAGTACTTC
CASSTGQGAQETQYF
>NA|TRBV6-2/TRBV6-3|TRBJ2-7|NA
TGTGCCAGCAGACTCGTCGGGACTCCCTACGAGCAGTACTTC
CASRLVGTPYEQYF
>NA|TRBV20-1|TRBJ2-1|few
TGCAGTGCTAACCCGCTCGGCTACAATGAGCAGTTCTTC
CSANPLGYNEQFF
>NA|TRBV6-2/TRBV6-3|TRBJ2-2|few
TGTGCCAGCAGTTCGCAGGGGTGGGGAACCGGGGAGCTGTTTTTT
CASSSQGWGTGELFF
>NA|TRBV5-1|TRBJ2-3|NA
TGCGCCAGCAGCCTAGCTTCCGGGACTCAGATGGGGCATACGCAGTATTTT
CASSLASGTQMGHTQYF
>NA|TRBV20-1|TRBJ2-2|NA
TGCAGTGCAACTGTAAGGGGTTCTACCGGGGAGCTGTTTTTT
CSATVRGSTGELFF
>NA|TRBV7-9|TRBJ1-3|many
TGTGCCAGCAGACGTGGGGAATCTGGAAACACCATATATTTT
CASRRGESGNTIYF
>TRBD1|TRBV6-1|TRBJ1-1|few
TGTGCCAGCATTCGGACAGGGCGTCAGACTGAAGCTTTCTTT
CASIRTGRQTEAFF
>TRBD1|TRBV20-1|TRBJ1-2|NA
TGCAGTGTACTACGACAGGGGAAGAACTATGGCTACACCTTC
CSVLRQGKNYGYTF
>TRBD2|TRBV13|TRBJ2-2|many
TGTGCCAGCAGCCTCAGACTAGCCCCCGGGGAGCTGTTTTTT
CASSLRLAPGELFF
>NA|TRBV25-1|TRBJ1-6|few
TGTGCCAGCCCTCAGGGGCACCTCCACTTT
CASPQGHLHF
>TRBD1|TRBV20-1|TRBJ2-2|NA
TGCAGTGCTAGAGCCCCGGGACAGGCCAACACCGGGGAGCTGTTTTTT
CSARAPGQANTGELFF
>NA|TRBV5-1|TRBJ2-1|NA
TGCGCCAGCAGCTTGGGGACAGCCCGCAATGAGCAGTTCTTC
CASSLGTARNEQFF